This is a list of T cell receptor beta chains from one sample in a study of blood T cell repertoires in COVID-19. The repertoire was sequenced with immunoSEQ multiplex PCR; TCRdb's copy has only in-frame clones and lacks some. Of 81,000 or so clones listed, roughly 86% were seen once; the top ten hold approximately 8.1%. The sample taken for sequencing was peripheral blood. These receptors came from a man aged 50 to 60 with active COVID-19. Each CDR3 is given with its conserved first and last residue. The order of the fields is CDR3 length, clone size, J gene, D gene, V gene, CDR3 protein, CDR3 DNA. The D gene is left open where the match is weak. The size field is filled for only some rows; it gives once, few, many or a size class.

>15|NA|TRBJ2-5|NA|TRBV6-5
CASSTRDKVVETQYF
TGTGCCAGCAGTACTAGGGACAAAGTAGTCGAGACCCAGTACTTC
>13|few|TRBJ1-2|NA|TRBV7-9
CASSPGTNYGYTF
TGTGCCAGCAGCCCAGGGACTAACTATGGCTACACCTTC
>16|NA|TRBJ2-1|NA|TRBV4-3
CASSQDSGSSYNEQFF
TGCGCCAGCAGCCAAGATTCCGGGAGCTCCTACAATGAGCAGTTCTTC
>15|NA|TRBJ2-2|TRBD1|TRBV19
CASSNRGRRAGELFF
TGTGCCAGTAGTAACAGGGGGCGCAGGGCCGGGGAGCTGTTTTTT
>15|few|TRBJ2-7|TRBD2|TRBV5-6
CASSTQVAGGYEQYF
TGTGCCAGCAGCACGCAGGTAGCGGGGGGGTACGAGCAGTACTTC
>15|NA|TRBJ1-4|NA|TRBV5-4
CASSLSGGISEKLFF
TGTGCCAGCAGCTTGTCGGGGGGCATTTCAGAAAAACTGTTTTTT
>15|NA|TRBJ2-2|TRBD2|TRBV5-1
CASSLPSGADGELFF
TGCGCCAGCAGCTTGCCTAGCGGGGCGGACGGGGAGCTGTTTTTT
>15|NA|TRBJ2-3|TRBD1|TRBV6-2/TRBV6-3
CASSDGQAGTDTQYF
TGTGCCAGCAGTGACGGACAGGCAGGCACAGATACGCAGTATTTT
>16|NA|TRBJ1-5|NA|TRBV28
CASRYGLGSGNQPQHF
TGTGCCAGCAGATACGGACTGGGCAGCGGCAATCAGCCCCAGCATTTT
>17|NA|TRBJ2-5|TRBD1|TRBV7-2
CASSPRTGGSFGETQYF
TGTGCCAGCAGCCCTAGGACAGGGGGCAGTTTCGGGGAGACCCAGTACTTC
>16|NA|TRBJ2-1|TRBD1|TRBV5-1
CASSSQPTGADNEQFF
TGCGCCAGCAGCTCCCAACCGACAGGGGCCGACAATGAGCAGTTCTTC
>12|NA|TRBJ2-7|NA|TRBV28
CASSYVDSLEYF
TGTGCCAGCAGCTACGTCGACAGCCTCGAGTACTTC
>14|NA|TRBJ2-5|NA|TRBV5-1
CASSLERPEETQYF
TGCGCCAGCAGCTTGGAACGCCCTGAGGAGACCCAGTACTTC
>18|NA|TRBJ2-6|TRBD1|TRBV28
CASRDRPTGAAGANVLTF
TGTGCCAGCAGGGACCGACCGACAGGGGCGGCTGGGGCCAACGTCCTGACTTTC
>18|NA|TRBJ1-1|NA|TRBV6-2/TRBV6-3
CASSAFPLPGVTDTEAFF
TGTGCCAGCAGTGCTTTCCCGCTACCGGGGGTAACGGACACTGAAGCTTTCTTT
>9|few|TRBJ1-2|NA|TRBV20-1
CSASQRGTF
TGCAGTGCCAGCCAACGAGGGACCTTC
>14|NA|TRBJ2-7|TRBD2|TRBV7-8
CASSFPGLAGPPHF
TGTGCCAGCAGCTTTCCGGGACTAGCGGGCCCCCCCCATTTC
>14|NA|TRBJ2-1|TRBD2|TRBV28
CASSGLAFYNEQFF
TGTGCCAGCAGTGGACTAGCGTTCTACAATGAGCAGTTCTTC
>13|NA|TRBJ2-1|NA|TRBV28
CASSSHGQSEQFF
TGTGCCAGCAGTTCCCACGGACAGTCCGAGCAGTTCTTC
>14|NA|TRBJ2-1|TRBD1|TRBV3-1/TRBV3-2
CASSPGQGSNEQFF
TGTGCCAGCAGCCCGGGACAGGGAAGCAATGAGCAGTTCTTC
>15|NA|TRBJ1-6|NA|TRBV7-2
CASSPDRNGNSPLHF
TGTGCCAGCAGCCCCGACAGGAACGGTAATTCACCCCTCCACTTT
>15|NA|TRBJ2-2|TRBD2|TRBV5-1
CASSPGTISTGELFF
TGCGCCAGCAGCCCCGGGACTATTTCCACCGGGGAGCTGTTTTTT
>15|few|TRBJ1-2|TRBD1|TRBV28
CASSGQTGGAYGYTF
TGTGCCAGCAGTGGTCAAACAGGGGGCGCTTATGGCTACACCTTC
>14|NA|TRBJ2-7|NA|TRBV6-1
CASSEEVGVYEQYF
TGTGCCAGCAGTGAAGAGGTCGGAGTCTACGAGCAGTACTTC
>15|NA|TRBJ1-5|TRBD1|TRBV28
CASIQDRGSNQPQHF
TGTGCCAGCATCCAGGACAGGGGATCTAATCAGCCCCAGCATTTT
>15|NA|TRBJ2-2|TRBD2|TRBV30
CAVRGGGLNTGELFF
TGTGCCGTAAGAGGCGGGGGACTAAACACCGGGGAGCTGTTTTTT
>13|NA|TRBJ2-7|NA|TRBV27
CASSLNRIHEQYF
TGTGCCAGCAGTTTGAACAGGATCCACGAGCAGTACTTC
>15|NA|TRBJ1-6|NA|TRBV4-2
CASSQDQADNSPLHF
TGTGCCAGCAGCCAAGATCAGGCAGATAATTCACCCCTCCACTTT
>13|once|TRBJ2-5|NA|TRBV28
CASSLGGAKTQYF
TGTGCCAGCAGTCTAGGGGGGGCTAAGACCCAGTACTTC
>16|NA|TRBJ1-5|NA|TRBV15
CATSALGEGGNQPQHF
TGTGCCACCAGCGCCCTCGGGGAGGGAGGGAATCAGCCCCAGCATTTT
>15|once|TRBJ2-5|TRBD2|TRBV5-1
CASTPARGIQETQYF
TGCGCCAGCACTCCGGCGCGGGGGATCCAAGAGACCCAGTACTTC
>15|NA|TRBJ2-7|TRBD2|TRBV6-6
CASSYGSGGSYEQYF
TGTGCCAGCAGTTATGGCTCGGGGGGCTCCTACGAGCAGTACTTC
>17|NA|TRBJ2-3|TRBD2|TRBV2
CASRRTSGGAGTDTQYF
TGTGCCAGCAGAAGGACTAGCGGGGGGGCCGGCACAGATACGCAGTATTTT
>13|NA|TRBJ1-1|NA|TRBV2
CASSADRNTEAFF
TGTGCCAGCAGCGCGGACAGGAACACTGAAGCTTTCTTT
>15|NA|TRBJ2-5|TRBD1|TRBV6-4
CASSEFGTGEETQYF
TGTGCCAGCAGTGAATTTGGGACAGGAGAAGAGACCCAGTACTTC
>16|NA|TRBJ1-1|TRBD1|TRBV11-2
CASSPPTGVWGTEAFF
TGTGCCAGCAGCCCCCCGACAGGGGTTTGGGGCACTGAAGCTTTCTTT
>13|once|TRBJ2-3|NA|TRBV29-1
CSVCPGGTDTQYF
TGCAGCGTTTGTCCAGGGGGCACAGATACGCAGTATTTT
>16|few|TRBJ2-1|NA|TRBV7-2
CASSRGSSSSYNEQFF
TGTGCCAGCAGCCGCGGTAGCTCCAGCTCCTACAATGAGCAGTTCTTC
>13|NA|TRBJ1-5|NA|TRBV10-2
CATRDNLYQPQHF
TGCGCCACCAGGGACAACCTCTATCAGCCCCAGCATTTT
>14|NA|TRBJ2-6|NA|TRBV24-1
CATSQASGANVLTF
TGTGCCACCAGCCAGGCTTCTGGGGCCAACGTCCTGACTTTC
>16|NA|TRBJ1-1|TRBD1|TRBV5-6
CASSPVPDRANTEAFF
TGTGCCAGCAGTCCGGTCCCTGACAGGGCGAACACTGAAGCTTTCTTT
>12|once|TRBJ1-5|NA|TRBV2
CASSVVGQPQHF
TGTGCCAGCAGTGTAGTGGGCCAGCCCCAGCATTTT
>15|NA|TRBJ1-5|NA|TRBV19
CASADEQYSNQPQHF
TGTGCCAGTGCAGACGAACAGTATAGCAATCAGCCCCAGCATTTT
>18|NA|TRBJ1-3|TRBD1|TRBV28
CASSSIGEDREDRNTIYF
TGTGCCAGCAGCTCCATCGGGGAAGACAGGGAGGATCGAAACACCATATATTTT
>12|NA|TRBJ2-7|NA|TRBV5-6
CASSLGDSQQYF
TGTGCCAGCAGCTTGGGAGACAGTCAACAGTACTTC
>21|NA|TRBJ2-4|TRBD2|TRBV12-5
CASGLESGTSGGPLAKNIQYF
TGTGCTAGTGGTTTGGAATCCGGGACTAGCGGGGGGCCCCTAGCCAAAAACATTCAGTACTTC
>11|NA|TRBJ2-1|NA|TRBV2
CASGGYNEQFF
TGTGCCAGCGGGGGGTACAATGAGCAGTTCTTC